Below, 14 T cell receptor beta chains from the same sample are listed, as sequenced in a study of identical twins. Via MiXCR, TCRdb re-called the 5' RACE reads, giving one row per CDR3 protein. This sample has approximately 220,000 distinct CDR3 sequences, with around 6.8% found just once. The sample was also reused in another study, on yellow fever vaccine responses in identical twins.

The sequenced sample consisted of memory (CD45RO+) T cells sorted from blood. The receptors shown here come from a woman in her late teens or twenties in good health.

This clonotype came up many times. This chain joins TRBV10-3 and TRBJ2-3; D is perhaps TRBD2 (5 bases). The germline gives CDR1 ENHRY, CDR2 SYGVKD. The CDR3 is made up of 15 amino acids. V lost 5 bases and J 3 bases, leaving 15 bases between the germline ends. The CDR3 sequence: CAISTVALGTDTQYF. The DNA of the CDR3 is TGTGCCATCAGTACAGTAGCGCTGGGGACAGATACGCAGTATTTT.

The chain links TRBV29-1 to TRBJ2-7; TRBD1 might be the D (5 bases). The V gene's germline CDR1 is SQVTM and CDR2 ANQGSEA. Trimming cost V 7 bases and J 0 bases, with 10 bases left between them. The CDR3 is 12 amino acids. The CDR3 sequence: CSAIGDSYEQYF. The CDR3 DNA reads as TGCAGCGCCATAGGGGACTCCTACGAGCAGTACTTC.

The chain carries TRBV7-2 and TRBJ2-1; 8 positions match TRBD2. V dropped 5 bases and J dropped 8; count of bases not matched to a gene: 8. Germline CDR1 reads SGHTA; CDR2 reads FQGNSA. CDR3 size: 14 residues. The CDR3 region has the DNA TGTGCCAGCAGCCCGGGACTAGGGAGGGATGAGCAGTTCTTC. Its protein is CASSPGLGRDEQFF.

In its sample, this clonotype was seen many times. The chain couples TRBV20-1 to TRBJ2-5, with D possibly called TRBD1 or TRBD2 (6 bases each). The CDR3 consists of 13 residues. Germline V gives CDR1 DFQATT, CDR2 SNEGSKA (reference sequence). V lost 0 bases, J lost 7 bases, and 12 bases lay in between. The CDR3 nucleotides are TGCAGTGCTAGAGAGCACGGGGGCGGGACCCAGTACTTC. Its protein product is CSAREHGGGTQYF.

This clonotype was picked up many times. This chain connects TRBV4-3 to TRBJ2-3; maybe TRBD2 (5 bases). Trimming took off 3 bases at V and 1 base at J, with 20 bases between the two ends. CDR1 is LGHNA and CDR2 is YSLEER in the germline V gene. The CDR3 covers 18 residues. CDR3 protein: CASSQGRGVSPGTDTQYF. The CDR3 region has the DNA TGCGCCAGCAGCCAGGGCCGGGGAGTCTCCCCAGGCACAGATACGCAGTATTTT.

This clonotype has at least ten counts. This rearrangement joins TRBV28 to TRBJ2-4; perhaps TRBD1 as D (5 bases). Germline V gene data show CDR1 as MDHEN and CDR2 as SYDVKM. The CDR3 has 16 amino acids. Trimming left V 5 bases short and J 0 bases short, with 14 bases between. CDR3 DNA sequence: TGTGCCAGCAGTCCCGGACAAGGCCTAGCCAAAAACATTCAGTACTTC. Its protein product is CASSPGQGLAKNIQYF. Full variable domain (rest looked up from reference TRBV28 and TRBJ2-4): DVKVTQSSRYLVKRTGEKVFLECVQDMDHENMFWYRQDPGLGLRLIYFSYDVKMKEKGDIPEGYSVSREKKERFSLILESASTNQTSMYLCASSPGQGLAKNIQYFGAGTRLSVL.

The rearrangement joins TRBV6-1 to TRBJ1-3; D uncertain. The CDR3 totals 14 residues. V was pared by 5 bases and J by 0 bases, with 8 bases between. Germline lookup yields CDR1 MNHNS and CDR2 SASEGT. The CDR3 nucleotides read TGTGCCAGCAGTACAGCGGTCTCTGGAAACACCATATATTTT. Translating gives CASSTAVSGNTIYF.

This sequence joins TRBV28 and TRBJ2-7; the match to TRBD1 covers 9 bases. This CDR3 has 14 residues. V gave up 8 bases and J gave up 5 bases; unmatched junction bases: 10. CDR1 MDHEN and CDR2 SYDVKM come from the germline V gene. CDR3 DNA: TGTGCCAGCCTTAATCGGGACAGGGTCCACGAGCAGTACTTC. The encoded protein is CASLNRDRVHEQYF.

This clonotype was seen at least ten times. The chain carries TRBV10-3 and TRBJ2-1; D not certain. The CDR3 is made up of 13 amino acids. V lost 0 bases and J 4 bases, leaving 4 bases between the germline ends. Germline lookup yields CDR1 ENHRY and CDR2 SYGVKD. In DNA, the CDR3 is TGTGCCATCAGTGAGTCAAGTTACAATGAGCAGTTCTTC. Protein: CAISESSYNEQFF.

This clonotype appeared a few times. The gene calls are TRBV29-1 and TRBJ1-2, with D unresolved. From germline, CDR1 is SQVTM and CDR2 ANQGSEA. This CDR3 has 12 residues. Trimming left V 4 bases short and J 6 bases short, with 12 bases between. Here the CDR3 reads CSVATPPHGYTF. The CDR3 DNA follows: TGCAGCGTTGCTACACCACCCCATGGCTACACCTTC.

This clonotype was seen more than once but under ten times. A read error may account for a junction end that differs from germline. The chain links TRBV11-1 to TRBJ2-7, with 7 positions matching TRBD1. Germline assignment: CDR1 SGHAT and CDR2 FQDESV (reference sequence). The CDR3 is 18 residues long. The CDR3 loop is CASSSDILTGPVGYEQYF. The CDR3 DNA is TGTGCCAGCAGCTCAGACATCTTGACAGGGCCCGTGGGCTACGAGCAGTATTTC.

This clonotype was observed a few times. The V call is TRBV12-3 or TRBV12-4, the J call TRBJ2-1; D gene uncertain. CDR3 length: 14 amino acids. The ends were cut back, 7 bases at V and 2 bases at J, with 12 bases in the middle. The CDR3 bases are TGTGCCAGCACCCCGGACGTTACCTACAATGAGCAGTTCTTC. Encoded protein: CASTPDVTYNEQFF.

This clonotype has a handful of counts. The chain is built from TRBV6-4 and TRBJ2-5, with 12 bases lining up with TRBD1. Germline trimming cut 2 bases from V and 6 bases from J; bases unmatched to any gene: 1. CDR3 size: 14 residues. Looked up from germline, CDR1 is MRHNA and CDR2 is SNTAGT. Here the CDR3 DNA reads TGTGCCAGCAGTGACGGGACAGGGGGCCAGACCCAGTACTTC. This translates into CASSDGTGGQTQYF.

This clonotype was seen more than once but under ten times. The chain combines TRBV20-1 with TRBJ2-1; no clear D. This CDR3 region has 14 residues. Per germline, CDR1 DFQATT and CDR2 SNEGSKA (reference sequence). Trimming shortened V by 3 bases and J by 2 bases, and 11 bases separated the two germline ends. The CDR3 here is CSASLPTPYNEQFF. Written as DNA, the CDR3 is TGCAGTGCTAGTCTCCCGACCCCCTACAATGAGCAGTTCTTC.